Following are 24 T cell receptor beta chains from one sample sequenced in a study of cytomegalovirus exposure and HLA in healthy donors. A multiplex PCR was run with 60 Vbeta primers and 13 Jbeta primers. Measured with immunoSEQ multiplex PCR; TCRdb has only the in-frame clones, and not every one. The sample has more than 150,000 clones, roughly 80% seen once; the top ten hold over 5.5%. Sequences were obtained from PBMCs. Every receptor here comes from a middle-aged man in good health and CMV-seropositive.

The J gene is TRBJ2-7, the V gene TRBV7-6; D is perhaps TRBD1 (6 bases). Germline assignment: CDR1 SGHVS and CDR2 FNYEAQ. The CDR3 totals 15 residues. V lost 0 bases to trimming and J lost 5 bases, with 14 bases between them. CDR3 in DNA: TGTGCCAGCAGCTTAGCAGGGGGAAGCGTCAACGAGCAGTACTTC. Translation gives CASSLAGGSVNEQYF.

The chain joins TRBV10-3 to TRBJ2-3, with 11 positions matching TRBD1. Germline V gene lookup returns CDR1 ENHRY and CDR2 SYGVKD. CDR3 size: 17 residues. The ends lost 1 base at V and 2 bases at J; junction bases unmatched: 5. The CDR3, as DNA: TGTGCCATCAGTGAGTTGGGACAGGGGGGCTTCACAGATACGCAGTATTTT. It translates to CAISELGQGGFTDTQYF.

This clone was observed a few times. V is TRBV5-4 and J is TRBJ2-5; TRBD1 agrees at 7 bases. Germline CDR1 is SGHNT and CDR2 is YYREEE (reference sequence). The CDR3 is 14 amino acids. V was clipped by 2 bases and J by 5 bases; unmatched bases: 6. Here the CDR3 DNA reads TGTGCCAGCAGCTTACAGGGGCGTGGGGAGACCCAGTACTTC. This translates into CASSLQGRGETQYF. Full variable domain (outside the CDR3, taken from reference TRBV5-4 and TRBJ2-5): ETGVTQSPTHLIKTRGQQVTLRCSSQSGHNTVSWYQQALGQGPQFIFQYYREEENGRGNFPPRFSGLQFPNYSSELNVNALELDDSALYLCASSLQGRGETQYFGPGTRLLVL.

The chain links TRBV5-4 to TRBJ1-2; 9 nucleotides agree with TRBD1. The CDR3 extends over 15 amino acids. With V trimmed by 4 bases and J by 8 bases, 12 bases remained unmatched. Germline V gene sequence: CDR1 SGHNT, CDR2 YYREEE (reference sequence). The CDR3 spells CASSSTGGGWRGYTF. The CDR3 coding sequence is TGTGCCAGCAGCAGTACAGGGGGCGGTTGGAGGGGCTACACCTTC. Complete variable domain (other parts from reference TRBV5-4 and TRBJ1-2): ETGVTQSPTHLIKTRGQQVTLRCSSQSGHNTVSWYQQALGQGPQFIFQYYREEENGRGNFPPRFSGLQFPNYSSELNVNALELDDSALYLCASSSTGGGWRGYTFGSGTRLTVV.

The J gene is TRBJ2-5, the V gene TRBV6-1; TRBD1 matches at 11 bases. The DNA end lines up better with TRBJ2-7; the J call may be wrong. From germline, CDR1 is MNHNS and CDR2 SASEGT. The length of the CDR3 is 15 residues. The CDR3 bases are TGTGCCAGCAGAGAATTTAGGACAGGGGGCTCCGAGCAGTACTTC. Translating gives CASREFRTGGSEQYF.

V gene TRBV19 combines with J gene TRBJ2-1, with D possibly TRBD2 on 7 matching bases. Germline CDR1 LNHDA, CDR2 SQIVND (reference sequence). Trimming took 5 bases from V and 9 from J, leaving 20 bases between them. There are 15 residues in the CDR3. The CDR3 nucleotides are TGTGCCAGTAGTGGTACTGGGGGGGCTAGAAGTGAGCAGTTCTTC. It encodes CASSGTGGARSEQFF.

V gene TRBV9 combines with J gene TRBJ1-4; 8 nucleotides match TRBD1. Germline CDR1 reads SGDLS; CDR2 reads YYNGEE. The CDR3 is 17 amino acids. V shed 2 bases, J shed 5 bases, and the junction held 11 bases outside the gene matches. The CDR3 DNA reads TGTGCCAGCAGCGTCTCCCCCTGGGGACAGGCAAATGAAAAACTGTTTTTT. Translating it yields CASSVSPWGQANEKLFF.

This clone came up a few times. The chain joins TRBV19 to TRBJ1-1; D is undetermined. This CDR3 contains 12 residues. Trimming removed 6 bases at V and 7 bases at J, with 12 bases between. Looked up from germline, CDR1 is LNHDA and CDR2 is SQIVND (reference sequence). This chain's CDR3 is CASSPSWFEAFF. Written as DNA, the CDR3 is TGTGCCAGTAGCCCCAGTTGGTTTGAAGCTTTCTTT.

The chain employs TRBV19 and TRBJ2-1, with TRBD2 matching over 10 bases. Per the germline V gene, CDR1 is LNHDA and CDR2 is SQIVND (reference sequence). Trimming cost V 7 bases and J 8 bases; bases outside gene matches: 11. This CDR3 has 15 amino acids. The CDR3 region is CASKRLLAGVHEQFF. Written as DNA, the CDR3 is TGTGCCAGTAAACGCCTCCTAGCGGGGGTGCATGAGCAGTTCTTC.

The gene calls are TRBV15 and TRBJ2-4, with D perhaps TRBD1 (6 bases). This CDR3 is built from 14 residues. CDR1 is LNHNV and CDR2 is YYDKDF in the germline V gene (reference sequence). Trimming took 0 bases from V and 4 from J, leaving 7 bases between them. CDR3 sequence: CATSREGAKNIQYF. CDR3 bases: TGTGCCACCAGCAGAGAGGGGGCGAAAAACATTCAGTACTTC. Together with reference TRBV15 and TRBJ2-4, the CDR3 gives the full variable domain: DAMVIQNPRYQVTQFGKPVTLSCSQTLNHNVMYWYQQKSSQAPKLLFHYYDKDFNNEADTPDNFQSRRPNTSFCFLDIRSPGLGDTAMYLCATSREGAKNIQYFGAGTRLSVL.

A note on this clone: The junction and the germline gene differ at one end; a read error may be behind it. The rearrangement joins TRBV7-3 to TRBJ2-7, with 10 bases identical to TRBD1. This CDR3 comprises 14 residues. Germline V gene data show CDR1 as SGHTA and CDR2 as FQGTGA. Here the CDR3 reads CSSSQTGTGVEQYF. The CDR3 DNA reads TGTTCCAGCAGCCAGACCGGGACAGGGGTCGAGCAGTACTTC. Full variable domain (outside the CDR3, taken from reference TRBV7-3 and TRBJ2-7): GAGVSQTPSNKVTEKGKYVELRCDPISGHTALYWYRQSLGQGPEFLIYFQGTGAADDSGLPNDRFFAVRPEGSVSTLKIQRTERGDSAVYLCSSSQTGTGVEQYFGPGTRLTVT.

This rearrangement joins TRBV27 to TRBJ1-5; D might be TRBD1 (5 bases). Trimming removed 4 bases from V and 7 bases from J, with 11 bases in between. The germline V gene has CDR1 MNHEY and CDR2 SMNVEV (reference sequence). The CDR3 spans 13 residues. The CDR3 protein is CASSSFKGQPQHF. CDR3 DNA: TGTGCCAGCAGTTCCTTCAAGGGGCAGCCCCAGCATTTT.

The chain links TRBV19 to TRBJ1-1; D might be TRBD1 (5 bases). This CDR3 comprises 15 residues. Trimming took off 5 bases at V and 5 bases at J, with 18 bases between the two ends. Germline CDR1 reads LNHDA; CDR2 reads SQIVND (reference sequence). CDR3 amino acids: CASSVLGGSGTEAFF. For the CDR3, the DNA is TGTGCCAGTAGTGTTTTGGGGGGGTCGGGTACTGAAGCTTTCTTT.

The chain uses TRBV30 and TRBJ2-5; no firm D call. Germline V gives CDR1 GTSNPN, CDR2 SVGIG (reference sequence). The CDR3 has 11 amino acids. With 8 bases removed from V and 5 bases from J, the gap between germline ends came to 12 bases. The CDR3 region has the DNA TGTGCCGGCACAGAGTGGGAGACCCAGTACTTC. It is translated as CAGTEWETQYF.

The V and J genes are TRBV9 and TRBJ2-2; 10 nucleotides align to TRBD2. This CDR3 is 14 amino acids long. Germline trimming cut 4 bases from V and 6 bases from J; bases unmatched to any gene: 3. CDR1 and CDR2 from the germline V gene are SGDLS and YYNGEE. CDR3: CASSPGTSAGELFF. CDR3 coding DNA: TGTGCCAGCAGCCCTGGGACTAGCGCCGGGGAGCTGTTTTTT.

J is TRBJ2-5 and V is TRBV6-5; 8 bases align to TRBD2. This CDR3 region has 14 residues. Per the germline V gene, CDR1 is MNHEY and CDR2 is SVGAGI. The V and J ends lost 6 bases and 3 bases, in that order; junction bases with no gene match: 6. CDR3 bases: TGTGCCAGCAGCCCAAGCGGGGGCAAAGAGACCCAGTACTTC. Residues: CASSPSGGKETQYF.

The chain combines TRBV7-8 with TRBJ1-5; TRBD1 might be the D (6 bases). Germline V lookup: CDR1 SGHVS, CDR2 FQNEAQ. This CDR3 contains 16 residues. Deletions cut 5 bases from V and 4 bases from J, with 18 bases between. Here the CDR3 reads CASSLLDRSLNQPQHF. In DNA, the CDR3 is TGTGCCAGCAGCCTTCTCGACAGGTCCCTTAATCAGCCCCAGCATTTT.

The DNA for the CDR3 is TGTGCCATCAGGGGACAGGGGACAGGCGAGCAGTACTTC. Translated: CAIRGQGTGEQYF. The chain employs TRBV10-3 and TRBJ2-7; 10 positions agree with TRBD1. Germline CDR1 is ENHRY and CDR2 is SYGVKD. The CDR3 totals 13 residues. With V trimmed by 6 bases and J by 6 bases, 5 bases remained unmatched.

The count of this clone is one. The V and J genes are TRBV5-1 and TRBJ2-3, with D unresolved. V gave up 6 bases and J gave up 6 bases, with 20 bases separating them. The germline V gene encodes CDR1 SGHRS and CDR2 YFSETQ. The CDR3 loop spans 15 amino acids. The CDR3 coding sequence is TGCGCCAGCATCCTAGGCGGTCACGGTGGGGATACGCAGTATTTT. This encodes CASILGGHGGDTQYF.

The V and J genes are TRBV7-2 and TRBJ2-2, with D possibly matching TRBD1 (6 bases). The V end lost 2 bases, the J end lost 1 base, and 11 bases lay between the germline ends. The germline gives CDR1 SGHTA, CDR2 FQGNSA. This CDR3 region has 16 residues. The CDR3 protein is CASSLSEGGNTGELFF. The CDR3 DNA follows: TGTGCCAGCAGCTTAAGCGAAGGGGGGAACACCGGGGAGCTGTTTTTT.

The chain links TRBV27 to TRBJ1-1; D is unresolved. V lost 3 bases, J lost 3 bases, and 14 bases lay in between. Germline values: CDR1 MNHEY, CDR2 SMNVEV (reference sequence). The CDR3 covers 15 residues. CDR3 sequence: CASSLVRAKDTEAFF. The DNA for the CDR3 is TGTGCCAGCAGTTTGGTGAGGGCGAAAGACACTGAAGCTTTCTTT.

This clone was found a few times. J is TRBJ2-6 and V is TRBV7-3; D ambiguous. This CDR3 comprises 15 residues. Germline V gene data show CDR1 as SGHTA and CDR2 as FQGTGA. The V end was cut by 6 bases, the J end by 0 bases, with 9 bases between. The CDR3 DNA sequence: TGTGCCAGCAGGGCAGAAATCTCTGGGGCCAACGTCCTGACTTTC. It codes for CASRAEISGANVLTF. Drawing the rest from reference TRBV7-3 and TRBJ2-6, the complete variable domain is GAGVSQTPSNKVTEKGKYVELRCDPISGHTALYWYRQSLGQGPEFLIYFQGTGAADDSGLPNDRFFAVRPEGSVSTLKIQRTERGDSAVYLCASRAEISGANVLTFGAGSRLTVL.

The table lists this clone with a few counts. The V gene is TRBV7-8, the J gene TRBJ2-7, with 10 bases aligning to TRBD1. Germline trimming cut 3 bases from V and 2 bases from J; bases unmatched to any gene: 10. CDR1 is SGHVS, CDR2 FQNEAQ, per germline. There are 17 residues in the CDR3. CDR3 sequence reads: CASSFGPGQGSTYEQYF. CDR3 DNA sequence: TGTGCCAGCAGCTTTGGCCCGGGACAGGGGTCGACCTACGAGCAGTACTTC.

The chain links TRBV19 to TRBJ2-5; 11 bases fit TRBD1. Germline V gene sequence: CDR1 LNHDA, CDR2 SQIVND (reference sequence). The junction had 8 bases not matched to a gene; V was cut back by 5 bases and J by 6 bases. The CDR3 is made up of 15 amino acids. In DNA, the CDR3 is TGTGCCAGTAGTCCTCCGGGACAGGGGGGGAAGACCCAGTACTTC. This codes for CASSPPGQGGKTQYF.